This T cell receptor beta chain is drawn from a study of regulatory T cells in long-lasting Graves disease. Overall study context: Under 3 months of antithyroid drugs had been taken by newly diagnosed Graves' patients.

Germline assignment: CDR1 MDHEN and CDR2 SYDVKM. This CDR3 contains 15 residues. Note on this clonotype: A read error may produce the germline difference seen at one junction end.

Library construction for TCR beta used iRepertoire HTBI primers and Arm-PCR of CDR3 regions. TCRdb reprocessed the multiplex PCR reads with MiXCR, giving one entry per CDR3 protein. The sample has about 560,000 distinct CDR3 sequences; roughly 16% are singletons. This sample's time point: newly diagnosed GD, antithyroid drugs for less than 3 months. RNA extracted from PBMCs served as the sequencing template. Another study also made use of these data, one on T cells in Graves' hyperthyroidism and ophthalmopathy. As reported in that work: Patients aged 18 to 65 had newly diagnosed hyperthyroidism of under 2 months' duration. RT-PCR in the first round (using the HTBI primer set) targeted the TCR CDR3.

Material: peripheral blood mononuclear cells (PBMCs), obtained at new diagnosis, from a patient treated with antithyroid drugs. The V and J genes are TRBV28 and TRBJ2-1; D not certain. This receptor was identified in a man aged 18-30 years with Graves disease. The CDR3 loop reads CASSLIPAAGNEQSF. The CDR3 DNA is TGTGCCAGCAGTTTAATCCCGGCAGCTGGCAATGAGCAGTCCTTC. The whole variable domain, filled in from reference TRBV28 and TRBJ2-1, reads DVKVTQSSRYLVKRTGEKVFLECVQDMDHENMFWYRQDPGLGLRLIYFSYDVKMKEKGDIPEGYSVSREKKERFSLILESASTNQTSMYLCASSLIPAAGNEQSFGPGTRLTVL.